This T cell receptor beta chain comes out of a study of blood T cell repertoires in COVID-19. Study as a whole: Donors in the United States, Italy and Spain gave samples during acute or convalescent COVID-19. In each case, the material was cDNA or gDNA derived from T cells, B-cell-depleted T cells, or PBMCs.

Sequencing was performed with immunoSEQ multiplex PCR; in TCRdb, only in-frame clones are kept and a portion is missing. The sample yields 61,000 or so clones, around 88% seen once. This receptor was taken from a woman aged 80 or over with active COVID-19. The source material was peripheral blood.

DNA of the CDR3: TGTGCCTGGAGTGTACACCCATCAGAGACCCAGTACTTC. Residues: CAWSVHPSETQYF. The rearrangement uses TRBV30 and TRBJ2-5; D is undetermined. With 0 bases removed from V and 4 bases from J, the gap between germline ends came to 9 bases. Germline CDR1 reads GTSNPN; CDR2 reads SVGIG (reference sequence). This CDR3 spans 13 amino acids.